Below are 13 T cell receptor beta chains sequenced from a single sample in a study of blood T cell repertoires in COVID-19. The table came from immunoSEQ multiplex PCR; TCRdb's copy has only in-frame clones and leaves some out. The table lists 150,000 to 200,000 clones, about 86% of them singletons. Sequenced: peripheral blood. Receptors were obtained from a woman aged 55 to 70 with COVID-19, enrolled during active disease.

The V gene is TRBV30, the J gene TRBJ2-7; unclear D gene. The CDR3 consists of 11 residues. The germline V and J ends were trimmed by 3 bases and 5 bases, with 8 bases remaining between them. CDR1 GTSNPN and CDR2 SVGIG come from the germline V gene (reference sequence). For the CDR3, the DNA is TGTGCCTGGAGCCAAACAAACGAGCAGTACTTC. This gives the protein CAWSQTNEQYF.

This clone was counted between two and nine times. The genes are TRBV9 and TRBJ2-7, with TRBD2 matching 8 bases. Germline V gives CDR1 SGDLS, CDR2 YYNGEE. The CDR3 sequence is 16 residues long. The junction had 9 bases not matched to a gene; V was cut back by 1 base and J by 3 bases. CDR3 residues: CASSVSTSGFLYEQYF. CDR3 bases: TGTGCCAGCAGCGTATCAACTAGCGGATTTCTCTACGAGCAGTACTTC.

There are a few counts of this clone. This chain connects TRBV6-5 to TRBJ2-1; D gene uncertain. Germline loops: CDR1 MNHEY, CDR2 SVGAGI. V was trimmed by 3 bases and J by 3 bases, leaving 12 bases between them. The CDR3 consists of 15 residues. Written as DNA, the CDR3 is TGTGCCAGCAGTTATTCGCGGAACCTCTACAATGAGCAGTTCTTC. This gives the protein CASSYSRNLYNEQFF.

CDR3 loop: CASSRTTAIYSPLHF. Here the CDR3 DNA reads TGTGCCAGCAGCCGCACGACAGCAATCTATTCACCCCTCCACTTT. V and J are TRBV7-2 and TRBJ1-6; weak D call: TRBD1 (5 bases). Deletions cut 5 bases from V and 8 bases from J, with 16 bases between. Germline-derived CDR1 and CDR2 are SGHTA and FQGNSA. The CDR3 has 15 amino acids.

CDR3 nucleotides: TGTGCCAGCACCTTAGCGGTCTACAATGAGCAGTTCTTC. Protein product: CASTLAVYNEQFF. This rearrangement joins TRBV5-5 to TRBJ2-1, with a weak D call TRBD2 (6 bases). The germline gives CDR1 SGHKS, CDR2 YYEKEE (reference sequence). The CDR3 is 13 residues long. V gave up 6 bases and J gave up 3 bases, with 10 bases separating them.

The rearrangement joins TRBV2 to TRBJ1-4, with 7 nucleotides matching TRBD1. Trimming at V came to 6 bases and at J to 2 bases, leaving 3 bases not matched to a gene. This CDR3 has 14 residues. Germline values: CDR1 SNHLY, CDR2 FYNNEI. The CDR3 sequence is CASRFRGTNEKLFF. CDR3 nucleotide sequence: TGTGCCAGCAGATTCAGGGGGACTAATGAAAAACTGTTTTTT.

The CDR3 reads CASSLTEQETQYF. The CDR3 DNA follows: TGTGCCAGCAGCTTGACGGAGCAAGAGACCCAGTACTTC. The chain joins TRBV5-5 to TRBJ2-5; D remains ambiguous. The CDR3 contains 13 residues. From germline, CDR1 is SGHKS and CDR2 YYEKEE (reference sequence). V was pared by 1 base and J by 2 bases, with 6 bases between. The full variable domain, with the rest looked up from reference TRBV5-5 and TRBJ2-5, is DAGVTQSPTHLIKTRGQQVTLRCSPISGHKSVSWYQQVLGQGPQFIFQYYEKEERGRGNFPDRFSARQFPNYSSELNVNALLLGDSALYLCASSLTEQETQYFGPGTRLLVL.

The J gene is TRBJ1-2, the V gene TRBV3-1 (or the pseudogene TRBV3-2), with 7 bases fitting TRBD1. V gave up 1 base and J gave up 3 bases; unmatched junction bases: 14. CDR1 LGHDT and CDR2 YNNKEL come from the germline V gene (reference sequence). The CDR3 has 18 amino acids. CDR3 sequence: CASSQARTLQGLYYGYTF. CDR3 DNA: TGTGCCAGCAGCCAAGCAAGAACTCTACAGGGGCTCTACTATGGCTACACCTTC.

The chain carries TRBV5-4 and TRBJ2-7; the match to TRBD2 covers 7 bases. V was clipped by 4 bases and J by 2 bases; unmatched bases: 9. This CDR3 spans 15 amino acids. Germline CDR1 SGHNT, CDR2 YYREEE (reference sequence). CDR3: CASSPSGTGTYEQYF. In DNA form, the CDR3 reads TGTGCCAGCAGCCCTAGCGGTACTGGTACCTACGAGCAGTACTTC.

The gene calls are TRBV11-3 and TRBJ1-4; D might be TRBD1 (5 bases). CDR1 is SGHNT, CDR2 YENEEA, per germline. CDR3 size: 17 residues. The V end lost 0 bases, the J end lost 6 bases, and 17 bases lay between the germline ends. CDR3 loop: CASSLDGAYLEDEKLFF. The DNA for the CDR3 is TGTGCCAGCAGCTTAGATGGGGCCTATCTAGAAGATGAAAAACTGTTTTTT.

The CDR3 sequence: CSVEENPGAFF. Written as DNA, the CDR3 is TGCAGCGTTGAAGAGAATCCAGGGGCTTTCTTT. This chain links TRBV29-1 with TRBJ1-1; D perhaps matches TRBD1 (5 bases). This CDR3 region has 11 residues. Germline CDR1 reads SQVTM; CDR2 reads ANQGSEA. The V end was cut by 0 bases, the J end by 11 bases, with 10 bases between. Looking up the rest from reference TRBV29-1 and TRBJ1-1 gives the full variable domain: SAVISQKPSRDICQRGTSLTIQCQVDSQVTMMFWYRQQPGQSLTLIATANQGSEATYESGFVIDKFPISRPNLTFSTLTVSNMSPEDSSIYLCSVEENPGAFFGQGTRLTVV.

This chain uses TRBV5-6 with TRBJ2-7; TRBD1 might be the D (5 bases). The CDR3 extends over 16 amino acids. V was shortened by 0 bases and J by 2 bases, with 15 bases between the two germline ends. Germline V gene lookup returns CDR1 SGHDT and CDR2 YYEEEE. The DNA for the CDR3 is TGTGCCAGCAGCTTGGCCAAGGGGCCTGATACCTACGAGCAGTACTTC. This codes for CASSLAKGPDTYEQYF.

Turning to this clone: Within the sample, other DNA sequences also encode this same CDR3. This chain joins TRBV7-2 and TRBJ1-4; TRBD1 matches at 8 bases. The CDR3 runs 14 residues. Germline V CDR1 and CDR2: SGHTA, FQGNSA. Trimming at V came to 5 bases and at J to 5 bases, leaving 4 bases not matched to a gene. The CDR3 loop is CASSPWTGNEKLFF. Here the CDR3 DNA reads TGTGCCAGCAGCCCCTGGACAGGGAATGAAAAACTGTTTTTT.